The entry below gives a single T cell receptor beta chain sequence along with its context. Its antigen is as yet unknown. This entry comes from a study of T cell responses to AZD1222 COVID-19 vaccine. Study-wide points: Distributed over spike, vaccine-associated CD4 TCRs predominated at 160-218 and 743-854. Spike-specific TCR breadth and depth rose after two AZD1222 doses.

Assay used: immunoSEQ multiplex PCR; TCRdb lists only in-frame clones, some missing. The data contain just over 80,000 clones, over 80% of them seen just once; the ten biggest clones take up less than 7.5%. The origin of this receptor is an adult in good health. The sequenced sample was peripheral blood, obtained on day 0 of AZD1222 vaccination.

The CDR3 DNA reads as TGTGCCAGCAGCTTGCCGAACACTGAAGCTTTCTTT. The encoded protein is CASSLPNTEAFF. The chain combines TRBV11-3 with TRBJ1-1; no definite D call. The CDR3 extends over 12 amino acids. With 3 bases removed from V and 1 base from J, the gap between germline ends came to 3 bases. Germline V gene sequence: CDR1 SGHNT, CDR2 YENEEA.